These 17 T cell receptor beta chains were all obtained from the same sample, sequenced in a study of blood T cell repertoires in COVID-19. This table comes from immunoSEQ multiplex PCR, and its TCRdb copy is limited to in-frame clones, with some not included. The data hold approximately 150,000 clones, with 80% observed a single time. The sample was PBMCs or T cells enriched from blood (not recorded which). The receptors come from a man aged 35 to 55 who had recovered from COVID-19.

The chain joins TRBV10-3 to TRBJ1-2, with TRBD1 identical over 10 bases. The junction had 7 bases not matched to a gene; V was cut back by 7 bases and J by 5 bases. The CDR3 spans 14 residues. The germline gives CDR1 ENHRY, CDR2 SYGVKD. The CDR3 DNA is TGTGCCATCACTGGGGACAGGGGCGGGTATGGCTACACCTTC. This translates into CAITGDRGGYGYTF.

V usage is TRBV7-8 and J usage is TRBJ2-7, with D unclear. Per the germline V gene, CDR1 is SGHVS and CDR2 is FQNEAQ. The length of the CDR3 is 15 residues. The V and J ends lost 1 base and 1 base respectively, with 11 bases between them. The CDR3 sequence: CASSLGPGSSYEQYV. Written as DNA, the CDR3 is TGTGCCAGCAGCTTAGGCCCAGGCAGTTCCTACGAGCAGTACGTC.

J is TRBJ1-2 and V is TRBV2; 8 bases map to TRBD1. Losses at the gene ends were 3 bases for V and 4 bases for J; bases not matched to a gene: 4. The CDR3 has 14 amino acids. Germline lookup yields CDR1 SNHLY and CDR2 FYNNEI. Written as DNA, the CDR3 is TGTGCCAGCAGTGAGGACAGGGCAGGCTATGGCTACACCTTC. Protein sequence: CASSEDRAGYGYTF.

The chain links TRBV7-9 to TRBJ1-5, with D perhaps TRBD1 (6 bases). V dropped 7 bases and J dropped 2 bases, with 21 bases sitting between them. Germline values: CDR1 SEHNR, CDR2 FQNEAQ (reference sequence). The CDR3 extends over 17 amino acids. The CDR3 bases are TGTGCCAGCACCCCAAGAACAAGGACAGACGGCAATCAGCCCCAGCATTTT. This gives the protein CASTPRTRTDGNQPQHF.

The V and J genes are TRBV7-2 and TRBJ1-5; D is possibly TRBD1 (5 bases). Trimming shortened V by 3 bases and J by 13 bases, and 13 bases separated the two germline ends. Looked up from germline, CDR1 is SGHTA and CDR2 is FQGNSA. CDR3 size: 12 residues. Here the CDR3 DNA reads TGTGCCAGCAGCTTCGGGGGATCGATACAGCATTTT. It yields the protein CASSFGGSIQHF.

This clone was observed a handful of times. The V gene is TRBV5-6, the J gene TRBJ2-7, with 7 bases matching TRBD2. V was clipped by 2 bases and J by 4 bases; unmatched bases: 6. Germline assignment: CDR1 SGHDT and CDR2 YYEEEE. The CDR3 runs 14 residues. The CDR3 sequence is CASSFVGGTYEQYF. CDR3 coding DNA: TGTGCCAGCAGCTTCGTGGGGGGGACTTACGAGCAGTACTTC.

V usage is TRBV10-1 and J usage is TRBJ2-2; D possibly corresponds to TRBD1 (6 bases). CDR1 is WNHNN, CDR2 SYGVQD, per germline (reference sequence). Trimming took off 3 bases at V and 3 bases at J, with 8 bases between the two ends. This CDR3 has 14 amino acids. The CDR3 spells CASSDRQDTGELFF. The CDR3 DNA reads TGCGCCAGCAGTGACAGACAGGACACCGGGGAGCTGTTTTTT.

The chain carries TRBV6-5 and TRBJ2-5, with TRBD2 identical over 9 bases. CDR3 size: 16 residues. Unmatched junction bases numbered 8, after V lost 2 bases and J lost 4 bases. In germline, CDR1 is MNHEY, CDR2 SVGAGI. The CDR3 DNA sequence: TGTGCCAGCAGTTACGTGGCGGGGGGGCCTAGAGAGACCCAGTACTTC. This encodes CASSYVAGGPRETQYF.

This clone appeared a few times. V gene TRBV6-4 combines with J gene TRBJ2-1, with 9 bases aligning to TRBD1. The CDR3 is 15 amino acids. Losses at the gene ends were 5 bases for V and 5 bases for J; bases not matched to a gene: 7. The germline V gene encodes CDR1 MRHNA and CDR2 SNTAGT. The CDR3 here is CASSLDRGMNNEQFF. The CDR3 DNA is TGTGCCAGCAGTCTTGACAGGGGGATGAACAATGAGCAGTTCTTC.

This clone was detected a few times. The chain uses TRBV5-6 and TRBJ1-1, with D perhaps TRBD1 (6 bases). Trimming pared 0 bases from V and 7 bases from J, leaving 16 bases between. CDR1 SGHDT and CDR2 YYEEEE come from the germline V gene. This CDR3 contains 15 residues. The CDR3 spells CASSLVRGRDGEAFF. CDR3 bases: TGTGCCAGCAGCTTGGTCAGGGGTCGGGACGGTGAAGCTTTCTTT.

J is TRBJ2-1 and V is TRBV10-3; TRBD1 agrees at 9 bases. The CDR3 runs 16 residues. Germline trimming cut 3 bases from V and 3 bases from J; bases unmatched to any gene: 6. Germline values: CDR1 ENHRY, CDR2 SYGVKD. The CDR3, as DNA: TGTGCCATCAGTGACCGGGGACAGGGCCACTACAATGAGCAGTTCTTC. This gives the protein CAISDRGQGHYNEQFF.

The chain recombines TRBV3-1 (or the pseudogene TRBV3-2) with TRBJ1-6; 7 bases are a match to TRBD1. V shed 4 bases and J 9 bases; nucleotides not matched to a gene: 6. The CDR3 sequence is 14 residues long. CDR1 LGHDT and CDR2 YNNKEL come from the germline V gene (reference sequence). This CDR3 is CASSPGQVGSPLHF. For the CDR3, the DNA is TGTGCCAGCAGCCCCGGACAGGTCGGTTCACCCCTCCACTTT.

The J gene is TRBJ1-2, the V gene TRBV6-5; 8 bases are shared with TRBD1. This CDR3 is 13 amino acids long. Per germline, CDR1 MNHEY and CDR2 SVGAGI. With 2 bases clipped from V and 5 bases from J, the junction kept 1 base outside the gene matches. The CDR3 loop reads CASSYQGAYGYTF. The CDR3 DNA follows: TGTGCCAGCAGTTACCAGGGGGCGTATGGCTACACCTTC.

The chain links TRBV6-5 to TRBJ2-7; the D gene is possibly TRBD1 (5 bases). This CDR3 spans 15 amino acids. Trimming shortened V by 6 bases and J by 2 bases, and 17 bases separated the two germline ends. In germline, CDR1 is MNHEY, CDR2 SVGAGI. CDR3: CASSITRTIPYEQYF. The CDR3 coding sequence is TGTGCCAGCAGCATTACCAGGACAATCCCCTACGAGCAGTACTTC.

V gene TRBV11-1 combines with J gene TRBJ2-3; D unresolved. Trimming stripped 2 bases from V and 1 base from J, with 7 bases between. The CDR3 sequence is 14 residues long. Germline V CDR1 and CDR2: SGHAT, FQDESV (reference sequence). The CDR3 nucleotides are TGTGCCAGCAGCTTACCGAGGCGCACAGATACGCAGTATTTT. It yields the protein CASSLPRRTDTQYF.

The V call is TRBV2, the J call TRBJ1-6, with D unresolved. Trimming pared 3 bases from V and 2 bases from J, leaving 8 bases between. This CDR3 contains 15 residues. The V gene's germline CDR1 is SNHLY and CDR2 FYNNEI. CDR3 DNA: TGTGCCAGCAGTGATCGGGGTACCTATAATTCACCCCTCCACTTT. Protein sequence: CASSDRGTYNSPLHF.

This clone showed up just a few times. CDR3 DNA: TGTGCCAGCAGTTTAAAAGCTCCCTACGAGCAGTACTTC. This gives the protein CASSLKAPYEQYF. The chain carries TRBV12-3 or TRBV12-4 and TRBJ2-7; no definite D call. V lost 2 bases and J 2 bases, leaving 7 bases between the germline ends. The CDR3 spans 13 residues.